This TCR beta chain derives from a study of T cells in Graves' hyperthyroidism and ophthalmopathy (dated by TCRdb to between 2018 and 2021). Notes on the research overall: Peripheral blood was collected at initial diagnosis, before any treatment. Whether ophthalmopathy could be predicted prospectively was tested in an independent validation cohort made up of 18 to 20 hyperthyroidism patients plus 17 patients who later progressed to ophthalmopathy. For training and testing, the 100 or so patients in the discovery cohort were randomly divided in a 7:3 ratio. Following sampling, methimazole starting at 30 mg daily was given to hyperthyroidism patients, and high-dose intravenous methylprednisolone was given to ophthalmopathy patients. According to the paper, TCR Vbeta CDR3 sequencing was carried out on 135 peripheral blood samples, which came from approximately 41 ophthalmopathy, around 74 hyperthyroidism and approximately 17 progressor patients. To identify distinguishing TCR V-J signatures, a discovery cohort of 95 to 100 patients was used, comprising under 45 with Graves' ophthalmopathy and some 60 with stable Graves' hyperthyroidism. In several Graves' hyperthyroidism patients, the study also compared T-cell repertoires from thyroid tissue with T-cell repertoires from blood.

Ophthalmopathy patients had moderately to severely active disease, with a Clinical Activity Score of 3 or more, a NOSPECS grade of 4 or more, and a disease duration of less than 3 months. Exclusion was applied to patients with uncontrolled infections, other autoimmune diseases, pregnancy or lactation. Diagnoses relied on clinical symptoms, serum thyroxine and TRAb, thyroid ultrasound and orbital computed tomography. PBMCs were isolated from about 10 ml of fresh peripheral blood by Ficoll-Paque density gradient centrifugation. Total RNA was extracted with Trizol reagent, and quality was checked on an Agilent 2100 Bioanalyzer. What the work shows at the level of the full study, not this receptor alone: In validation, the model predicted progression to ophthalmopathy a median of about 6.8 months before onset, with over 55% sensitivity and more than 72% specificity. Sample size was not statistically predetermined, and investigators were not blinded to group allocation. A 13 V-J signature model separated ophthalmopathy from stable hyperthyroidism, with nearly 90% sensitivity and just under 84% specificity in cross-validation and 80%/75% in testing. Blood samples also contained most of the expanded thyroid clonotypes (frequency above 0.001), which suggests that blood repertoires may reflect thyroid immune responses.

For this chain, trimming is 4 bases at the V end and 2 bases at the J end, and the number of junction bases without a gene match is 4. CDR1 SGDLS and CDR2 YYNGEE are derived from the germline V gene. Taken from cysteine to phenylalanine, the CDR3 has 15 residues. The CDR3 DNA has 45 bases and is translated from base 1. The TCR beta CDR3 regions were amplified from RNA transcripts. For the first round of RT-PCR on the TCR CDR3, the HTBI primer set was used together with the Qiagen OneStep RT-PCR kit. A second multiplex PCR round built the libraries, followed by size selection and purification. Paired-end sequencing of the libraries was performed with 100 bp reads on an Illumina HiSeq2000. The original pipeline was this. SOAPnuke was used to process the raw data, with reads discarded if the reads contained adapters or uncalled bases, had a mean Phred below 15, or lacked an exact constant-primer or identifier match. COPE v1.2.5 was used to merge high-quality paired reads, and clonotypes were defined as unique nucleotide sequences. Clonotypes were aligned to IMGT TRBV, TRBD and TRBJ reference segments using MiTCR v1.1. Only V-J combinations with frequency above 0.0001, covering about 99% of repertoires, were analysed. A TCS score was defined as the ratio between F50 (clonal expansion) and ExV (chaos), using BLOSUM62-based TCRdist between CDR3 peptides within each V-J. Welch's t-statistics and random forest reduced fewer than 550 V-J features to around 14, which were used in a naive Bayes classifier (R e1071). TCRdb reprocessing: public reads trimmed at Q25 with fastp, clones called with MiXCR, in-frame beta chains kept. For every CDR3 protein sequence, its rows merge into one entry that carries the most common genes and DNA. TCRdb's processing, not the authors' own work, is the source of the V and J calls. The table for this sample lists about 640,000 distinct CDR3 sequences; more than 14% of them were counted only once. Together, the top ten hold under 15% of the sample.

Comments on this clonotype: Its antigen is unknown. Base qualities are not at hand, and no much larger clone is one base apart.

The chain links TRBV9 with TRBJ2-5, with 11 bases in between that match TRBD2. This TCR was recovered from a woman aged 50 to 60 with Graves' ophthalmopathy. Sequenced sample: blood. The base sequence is TGTGCCAGCAGCAAACTAGCGGGAGTACAAGAGACCCAGTACTTC. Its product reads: CASSKLAGVQETQYF. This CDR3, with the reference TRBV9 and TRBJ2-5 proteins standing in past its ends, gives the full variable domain DSGVTQTPKHLITATGQRVTLRCSPRSGDLSVYWYQQSLDQGLQFLIQYYNGEERAKGNILERFSAQQFPDLHSELNLSSLELGDSALYFCASSKLAGVQETQYFGPGTRLLVL.